Listed here is a single T cell receptor (beta chain). What it binds is unknown. This sample stems from a study of T cells after yellow fever vaccination. Study-level points and caveats: Post-booster reappearance was seen for most primary-vaccination clones (around 97% CD4, 75% to 90% CD8).

Researchers made TCR cDNA using 5'RACE template switching, and this step added a universal primer site and UMIs. Each CDR3 protein gets one entry after TCRdb re-called the 5' RACE reads with MiXCR. The table shows more than 300,000 distinct CDR3 sequences, with around 11% occurring only once. The CDR3 sequence is 12 residues long. Trimming cost V 5 bases and J 9 bases, with 13 bases left between them. From germline, CDR1 is SGDLS and CDR2 YYNGEE. The clonotype was recovered from a man aged 18 to 35 who received the YFV17D yellow fever vaccine. Here the sequenced sample was CD4+ T cells sorted from PBMCs, taken 45 days after the yellow fever booster vaccination. The gene calls are TRBV9 and TRBJ2-3; no clear D. This CDR3 is CASSRVSSTQYF. The CDR3 DNA is TGTGCCAGCAGTAGGGTTAGTAGCACGCAGTATTTT.